These T cell receptor beta chains were read from a single sample in a study of regulatory T cells in long-lasting Graves disease. TCRdb re-called the multiplex PCR reads with MiXCR, one entry per CDR3 protein. This sample has about 370,000 distinct CDR3 sequences; 15% occur once, and the top ten carry 22%. Sample: peripheral blood mononuclear cells (PBMCs), taken at new diagnosis, from a patient treated with antithyroid drugs. These receptor sequences come from a female donor with Graves disease. Both conserved end residues are part of each CDR3. A D gene is named only where the DNA matches it firmly. Size is omitted from some rows. Given values are once, few, many or a class for expanded clones.

V gene,J gene,clone size,D gene,CDR3 protein,CDR3 DNA
TRBV6-1,TRBJ1-1,few,-,CASSEMQRQRAFF,TGTGCCAGCAGTGAGATGCAGCGACAGAGAGCTTTCTTT
TRBV6-2/TRBV6-3,TRBJ1-5,-,-,CASSLGTLDLPQHF,TGTGCCAGCAGCCTCGGGACACTAGATTTGCCCCAGCATTTT
TRBV27,TRBJ1-6,many,-,CASSLAELNSPLHF,TGTGCCAGCAGTTTAGCAGAACTTAATTCACCCCTCCACTTT
TRBV2,TRBJ2-1,-,TRBD2,CASRFGLAGGRGEQFF,TGTGCCAGCCGATTCGGACTAGCGGGGGGGCGTGGTGAGCAGTTCTTC
TRBV6-1,TRBJ1-1,many,-,CASSEDHRLNTEAFF,TGTGCCAGCAGTGAAGACCACAGGCTGAACACTGAAGCTTTCTTT
TRBV29-1,TRBJ2-1,many,-,CSVVLGLDYNEQFF,TGCAGCGTTGTATTGGGGCTGGACTACAATGAGCAGTTCTTC
TRBV19,TRBJ2-7,many,-,CASSRRAETYEQYF,TGTGCCAGTAGTAGAAGAGCGGAAACCTACGAGCAGTACTTC
TRBV6-1,TRBJ1-5,many,-,CASSRDPGGQPQHF,TGTGCCAGCAGTCGGGACCCCGGGGGCCAGCCCCAGCATTTT
TRBV7-2,TRBJ2-1,many,TRBD2,CASSLTSGRASRGHEQFF,TGTGCCAGCAGCTTGACTAGCGGGAGGGCCTCGCGGGGCCATGAGCAGTTCTTC
TRBV4-1,TRBJ1-3,many,-,CASSQGFWARTFF,TGCGCCAGCAGCCAAGGTTTTTGGGCGCGCACCTTCTTT
TRBV12-3/TRBV12-4,TRBJ2-1,many,-,CASSMGIFSYNEQFF,TGTGCCAGCAGCATGGGGATCTTCTCCTACAATGAGCAGTTCTTC
TRBV5-1,TRBJ2-1,many,TRBD1,CASAARQGFYNEQFF,TGCGCCAGCGCCGCTAGACAGGGATTCTACAATGAGCAGTTCTTC
TRBV20-1,TRBJ1-4,-,-,CSASDPSSGNEKLFF,TGCAGTGCTAGCGACCCTTCGTCGGGTAATGAAAAACTGTTTTTT
TRBV24-1,TRBJ1-1,-,-,CATSDGGSTEAFF,TGTGCCACCAGTGATGGCGGGTCCACTGAAGCTTTCTTT
TRBV7-9,TRBJ2-3,many,-,CASSFHLELGRDTQYF,TGTGCCAGCAGCTTTCACCTCGAATTAGGGCGGGATACGCAGTATTTT
TRBV9,TRBJ2-7,many,-,CASGQTYEQYF,TGTGCCAGCGGCCAGACCTACGAGCAGTACTTC
TRBV5-6,TRBJ1-6,many,-,CASSIDRRDSPLHF,TGTGCCAGCAGCATAGACAGGAGAGATTCACCCCTCCACTTT
TRBV5-1,TRBJ1-1,few,-,CASSSDLNTEAFF,TGCGCCAGCAGCTCTGACCTGAACACTGAAGCTTTCTTT
TRBV12-3/TRBV12-4,TRBJ1-5,few,TRBD1,CASTGTGAPSNQPQHF,TGTGCCAGCACAGGGACAGGGGCCCCTAGCAATCAGCCCCAGCATTTT
TRBV9,TRBJ1-1,many,-,CASSVVSINTEAFF,TGTGCCAGCAGCGTAGTTTCGATCAACACTGAAGCTTTCTTT
TRBV10-3,TRBJ1-6,-,-,CAISEPSPLHF,TGTGCCATCAGTGAGCCATCACCCCTCCACTTT
TRBV6-1,TRBJ1-2,many,-,CASSPTRGYYGYTF,TGTGCCAGCAGCCCAACTAGGGGGTACTATGGCTACACCTTC
TRBV5-1,TRBJ2-2,-,-,CASSSPRDGPNTGELFF,TGCGCCAGCAGCTCTCCCCGGGACGGGCCGAACACCGGGGAGCTGTTTTTT
TRBV7-9,TRBJ2-7,-,-,CASSADRFPYEQYF,TGTGCCAGCAGCGCCGACAGGTTTCCCTACGAGCAGTACTTC
TRBV20-1,TRBJ2-2,many,TRBD2,CSARDPGAGDTGELFF,TGCAGTGCTAGAGACCCCGGGGCGGGAGACACCGGGGAGCTGTTTTTT
TRBV7-2,TRBJ1-2,many,-,CASSLELSGRGYTF,TGTGCCAGCAGCTTAGAGCTGTCAGGCAGGGGCTACACCTTC
TRBV2,TRBJ2-7,many,TRBD1,CASSTDRGRLYEQYF,TGTGCCAGCAGCACGGACAGGGGGCGCCTATACGAGCAGTACTTC
TRBV6-4,TRBJ2-3,-,-,CASRATSTTDTQYF,TGTGCCAGCAGGGCGACTTCTACCACAGATACGCAGTATTTT
TRBV12-3/TRBV12-4,TRBJ1-1,-,-,CASSLGQGLAFF,TGTGCCAGCAGTTTAGGTCAGGGTTTGGCTTTCTTT
TRBV12-5,TRBJ1-1,few,-,CASGLGDTEAFF,TGTGCTAGTGGTTTGGGCGACACTGAAGCTTTCTTT
TRBV20-1,TRBJ1-3,few,-,CSAPAGFAGSGNTIYF,TGCAGTGCACCGGCGGGTTTCGCAGGGTCCGGAAACACCATATATTTT
TRBV5-6,TRBJ2-3,many,-,CASRRGRLRTDTQYF,TGTGCCAGCAGACGGGGGCGACTTCGTACAGATACGCAGTATTTT
TRBV19,TRBJ1-4,few,-,CASSIRDPGEKLFF,TGTGCCAGTAGTATCCGGGACCCTGGAGAGAAACTGTTTTTT
TRBV20-1,TRBJ1-5,many,-,CSARDRGAGHQPQHF,TGCAGTGCTAGAGATAGGGGGGCAGGCCATCAGCCCCAGCATTTT
TRBV19,TRBJ1-1,-,-,CVSSSGLLNTEAFF,TGTGTCAGTAGTTCGGGACTGTTGAACACTGAAGCTTTCTTT
TRBV12-3/TRBV12-4,TRBJ2-1,many,-,CASTKLPGNEQFF,TGTGCCAGCACCAAGCTCCCCGGCAATGAGCAGTTCTTC
TRBV7-7,TRBJ2-7,-,TRBD1,CASSSKDRGYTGEQYF,TGTGCCAGCAGCTCTAAGGACAGGGGGTACACCGGGGAGCAGTACTTC
TRBV4-3,TRBJ2-3,-,-,CASSQGGGAGTDTQYF,TGCGCCAGCAGCCAAGGCGGAGGGGCCGGCACAGATACGCAGTATTTT
TRBV6-5,TRBJ2-5,many,-,CASSYFQAGMEETQYF,TGTGCCAGCAGTTACTTCCAGGCAGGGATGGAAGAGACCCAGTACTTC
TRBV12-3/TRBV12-4,TRBJ2-1,many,TRBD2,CASSFIERLAGGSIHNEQFF,TGTGCCAGCAGCTTTATCGAACGACTAGCGGGAGGCTCTATCCACAATGAGCAGTTCTTC